Sequencing of this T cell receptor beta chain was carried out in a study of shared clonotypes between healthy human individuals. This clone was seen once. Its specificity is unknown. Assay: immunoSEQ multiplex PCR; the TCRdb copy retains only in-frame clones and omits some. Here the sample spans approximately 1,500,000 clones, 95% to 99% being singletons. Study-wide results and caveats: Generation probabilities of non-shared clonotypes were lower (relative to those shared by all four donors).

This sequence was found in a man aged 25 to 40 in good health. Sequenced sample: naive CD4+ T cells sorted from blood. Described subset: CD45RA+ positively selected.

In nucleotides, the CDR3 is TGTGCCAGCAGCCGGGCAGCTGGGTCCTATGGCTACACCTTC. Its protein product is CASSRAAGSYGYTF. The gene calls are TRBV7-9 and TRBJ1-2; D remains unclear. CDR1 and CDR2 (germline): SEHNR, FQNEAQ (reference sequence). The V end lost 5 bases, the J end lost 4 bases, and 14 bases lay between the germline ends. This CDR3 has 14 residues.